There are a few counts of the clone carrying this T cell receptor beta chain. The antigen remains unidentified. This sample stems from a study of T cells after yellow fever vaccination. TCRdb ran MiXCR on the 5' RACE reads and lists one entry per CDR3 protein. The sample lists around 340,000 distinct CDR3 sequences; roughly an eighth were seen once. Study-wide results and limits: Post-booster repertoires again held most primary-vaccination clones (roughly 96% CD4, 75% to 90% CD8).

V was clipped by 5 bases and J by 1 base; unmatched bases: 15. The CDR3 length is 19 residues. In germline, CDR1 is SGHVS, CDR2 FQNEAQ. The specimen comprised CD4+ T cells sorted from PBMCs, sampled 15 days after the yellow fever booster vaccination. This sequence was found in a man aged 18 to 35 who received the YFV17D yellow fever vaccine. The chain combines TRBV7-8 with TRBJ2-3; 10 bases map to TRBD1. The CDR3 bases are TGTGCCAGCAGCGTCCTCCCTCGTGGCGGGACAGGGGGCACAGATACGCAGTATTTT. Translation: CASSVLPRGGTGGTDTQYF.